Below, one T cell receptor (beta chain) is given with its context. The data belong to a study of patients and donors after allogeneic stem cell transplantation. In germline, CDR1 is LGHNA, CDR2 YNFKEQ. V was cut by 0 bases and J by 7 bases, with 15 bases left in between. The CDR3 contains 15 residues. Via MiXCR, TCRdb re-called the RT-PCR reads, giving one row per CDR3 protein. The repertoire holds approximately 200,000 distinct CDR3 sequences, with roughly two fifths as singletons. The sample was blood, either unsorted or a sorted T cell fraction (not recorded which). The sequence was collected from a human donor who was either an allogeneic HSCT recipient or a stem cell or donor lymphocyte infusion donor (not recorded which). It is not recorded whose cells these are; they may come from a transplant donor. The chain couples TRBV4-2 to TRBJ1-2; no definite D call. CDR3: CASSQDFALMSGYTF. In nucleotides, the CDR3 is TGTGCCAGCAGCCAAGATTTCGCCCTCATGAGTGGCTACACCTTC.